This TCR beta chain was identified in a study of T cells after yellow fever vaccination. Findings and limits, study-wide: A faster peak, day 5 versus 15, was reached by the weaker secondary response.

TCRdb re-derived calls from the 5' RACE reads in MiXCR, one entry per CDR3 protein. The sample lists under 250,000 distinct CDR3 sequences; around 7% were seen once. The CDR3 has 14 residues. J gave up 2 bases and V 6 bases, and 7 bases lay outside the gene matches. Germline V CDR1 and CDR2: DFQATT, SNEGSKA (reference sequence). This clonotype was observed a few times. Its antigen is as yet unknown. The receptor comes from a man in his thirties or forties who received the YFV17D yellow fever vaccine. This chain joins TRBV20-1 and TRBJ2-3, with 8 bases that match TRBD1. This material consisted of CD4+ T cells sorted from PBMCs, taken 15 days after the yellow fever booster vaccination. The CDR3 coding sequence is TGCAGTGCGGAAGGGACAGGAAACACAGATACGCAGTATTTT. This codes for CSAEGTGNTDTQYF.